These 16 T cell receptor beta chains share one sample of origin, sequenced in a study of CD8 T cells in ankylosing spondylitis. General observations from the study: A motif in TCR beta, a set of 8 or 9 highly homologous variants, appeared characteristic of ankylosing spondylitis blood.

From the 5' RACE reads, TCRdb called clonotypes with MiXCR, one entry per CDR3 protein. The data hold roughly 700,000 distinct CDR3 sequences, with roughly 20% observed a single time. What these receptors recognize is not known. The sample consisted of blood, either unsorted or a sorted T cell fraction (not recorded which). These TCRs come from a male donor with ankylosing spondylitis.

In this sample, this clonotype turned up a few times. The chain carries TRBV11-1 and TRBJ2-1, with 7 bases matching TRBD1. This CDR3 spans 13 amino acids. With V trimmed by 5 bases and J by 12 bases, 10 bases remained unmatched. Looked up from germline, CDR1 is SGHAT and CDR2 is FQDESV (reference sequence). The CDR3 spells CASSIQGQRRQFF. The CDR3 nucleotides are TGTGCCAGCAGCATACAGGGGCAGCGGCGGCAGTTCTTC.

This sequence joins TRBV9 and TRBJ2-6; no definite D call. This CDR3 contains 17 residues. The germline V gene encodes CDR1 SGDLS and CDR2 YYNGEE. With 0 bases removed from V and 0 bases from J, the gap between germline ends came to 10 bases. The CDR3 here is CASSVVAQSSGANVLTF. In DNA form, the CDR3 reads TGTGCCAGCAGCGTAGTGGCGCAGAGCTCTGGGGCCAACGTCCTGACTTTC.

The rearrangement uses TRBV28 and TRBJ2-3, with TRBD1 matching over 7 bases. This CDR3 comprises 14 residues. Germline V gene sequence: CDR1 MDHEN, CDR2 SYDVKM. J gave up 6 bases and V 5 bases, and 8 bases lay outside the gene matches. The CDR3 protein is CASSPDRFEDTQYF. CDR3 coding DNA: TGTGCCAGCAGTCCGGACAGGTTCGAGGATACGCAGTATTTT.

This CDR3 reads CASSQGSGVGINEKLFF. The DNA of the CDR3 is TGCGCCAGCAGCCAAGGTTCAGGGGTTGGGATCAATGAAAAACTGTTTTTT. The J gene is TRBJ1-4, the V gene TRBV4-1; D may be TRBD1 (6 bases). V was clipped by 1 base and J by 5 bases, with 17 bases between them. The germline V gene has CDR1 MGHRA and CDR2 YSYEKL. The length of the CDR3 is 17 residues.

This clonotype was seen a handful of times. V is TRBV2 and J is TRBJ1-5; D uncertain. V was clipped by 4 bases and J by 0 bases, with 10 bases between them. CDR1 is SNHLY and CDR2 is FYNNEI in the germline V gene. The CDR3 length is 15 residues. The CDR3 loop is CASSGAGISNQPQHF. DNA of the CDR3: TGTGCCAGCAGTGGGGCAGGCATTAGCAATCAGCCCCAGCATTTT.

This clonotype has just a few counts. This chain uses TRBV10-1 with TRBJ2-7; the D is unclear. The germline V and J ends were trimmed by 8 bases and 2 bases, with 1 base remaining between them. The CDR3 covers 9 residues. Germline V gene data show CDR1 as WNHNN and CDR2 as SYGVQD (reference sequence). CDR3 DNA sequence: TGCGCCAGCGCCTACGAGCAGTACTTC. Its translation is CASAYEQYF.

This clonotype was seen more than once but under ten times. The chain recombines TRBV4-1 with TRBJ2-7, with TRBD2 matching 7 bases. CDR3 length equals 15 residues. V lost 0 bases and J lost 3; bases outside the gene matches: 5. The germline CDR1 and CDR2 sequences are MGHRA and YSYEKL. The CDR3 reads CASSQEGLPYYEQYF. The CDR3 DNA reads as TGCGCCAGCAGCCAAGAGGGACTACCGTACTACGAGCAGTACTTC.

The J gene is TRBJ2-5, the V gene TRBV12-3 or TRBV12-4, with no clear D. Trimming removed 6 bases from V and 1 base from J, with 9 bases in between. The CDR3 has 13 residues. The CDR3 bases are TGTGCCAGCAGGCCGCCCCGCCAAGAGACCCAGTACTTC. Encoded protein: CASRPPRQETQYF.

The table lists this clonotype with many counts. This chain uses TRBV7-9 with TRBJ2-1; 11 nucleotides align to TRBD1. With V trimmed by 5 bases and J by 9 bases, 9 bases remained unmatched. There are 15 residues in the CDR3. Per germline, CDR1 SEHNR and CDR2 FQNEAQ (reference sequence). The CDR3 nucleotides read TGTGCCAGCAGCCCGGGACAGGGGGGATTTGTTGAGCAGTTCTTC. This translates into CASSPGQGGFVEQFF.

This chain joins TRBV10-3 and TRBJ2-3, with D unresolved. The CDR3 totals 12 residues. Germline V gives CDR1 ENHRY, CDR2 SYGVKD. With 5 bases removed from V and 2 bases from J, the gap between germline ends came to 5 bases. The chain's CDR3 is CAISRSTDTQYF. As DNA, the CDR3 is TGTGCCATCAGTAGGTCCACAGATACGCAGTATTTT.

The chain couples TRBV4-1 to TRBJ2-1; D tentatively fits TRBD1 or TRBD2 (5 bases each). The V end lost 0 bases, the J end lost 7 bases, and 16 bases lay between the germline ends. Germline CDR1 and CDR2: MGHRA and YSYEKL. The CDR3 sequence is 16 residues long. CDR3 protein: CASSQDLGTLRNEQFF. CDR3 sequence (DNA): TGCGCCAGCAGCCAAGACCTCGGGACGCTTAGGAATGAGCAGTTCTTC.

The chain joins TRBV5-1 to TRBJ2-2; unclear D gene. V shed 4 bases and J shed 7 bases, with 14 bases lying between them. CDR1 SGHRS and CDR2 YFSETQ come from the germline V gene. The CDR3 length is 14 residues. CDR3 sequence: CASSPGGWDGELFF. The CDR3 DNA reads TGCGCCAGCAGCCCCGGCGGTTGGGACGGGGAGCTGTTTTTT.

The rearrangement joins TRBV6-2 or TRBV6-3 to TRBJ1-6; tentatively, D is TRBD1 (5 bases). The germline V gene encodes CDR1 MNHEY and CDR2 SVGEGT. V dropped 2 bases and J dropped 7 bases, with 6 bases sitting between them. The CDR3 has 13 amino acids. CDR3 DNA: TGTGCCAGCAGTTACGACAGAAATTCACCCCTCCACTTT. Translating gives CASSYDRNSPLHF.

This clonotype came up a few times. The genes are TRBV20-1 and TRBJ2-7; D could derive from TRBD1 or TRBD2 (6 bases each). The CDR3 has 14 residues. Germline CDR1 is DFQATT and CDR2 is SNEGSKA (reference sequence). V shed 4 bases and J shed 5 bases, with 18 bases lying between them. CDR3 residues: CSAMVLGGGDEQYF. The CDR3 DNA follows: TGCAGTGCTATGGTTTTAGGAGGGGGTGACGAGCAGTACTTC.

Ten or more counts support this clonotype. The chain has TRBV12-3 or TRBV12-4 and TRBJ2-1, with D perhaps TRBD2 (8 bases). V dropped 8 bases and J dropped 8 bases, with 37 bases sitting between them. This CDR3 has 20 residues. CDR3 nucleotide sequence: TGTGCCAGCTGTGCCTCCGGGACTAGGGGGCCCATACGGAACGTGGATGAGCAGTTCTTC. Its translation is CASCASGTRGPIRNVDEQFF.

This chain connects TRBV20-1 to TRBJ1-1; weak D call: TRBD1 (5 bases). The CDR3 is 14 residues long. The germline CDR1 and CDR2 sequences are DFQATT and SNEGSKA (reference sequence). Trimming removed 6 bases at V and 0 bases at J, with 14 bases between. This CDR3 reads CSANPGTVNTEAFF. The CDR3 DNA reads TGCAGTGCCAATCCCGGGACCGTGAACACTGAAGCTTTCTTT.